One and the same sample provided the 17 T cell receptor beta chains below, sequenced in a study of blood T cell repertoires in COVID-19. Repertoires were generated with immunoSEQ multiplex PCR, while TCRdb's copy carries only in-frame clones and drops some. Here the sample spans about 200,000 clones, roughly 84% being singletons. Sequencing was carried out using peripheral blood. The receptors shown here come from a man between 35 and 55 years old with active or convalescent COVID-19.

CDR3 in amino acids: CASSATGTGVYEQYF. The DNA for the CDR3 is TGTGCCAGCAGCGCCACCGGGACAGGGGTCTACGAGCAGTACTTC. J is TRBJ2-7 and V is TRBV9; 10 nucleotides line up with TRBD1. This CDR3 has 15 amino acids. The junction had 6 bases not matched to a gene; V was cut back by 3 bases and J by 3 bases. Germline V CDR1 and CDR2: SGDLS, YYNGEE.

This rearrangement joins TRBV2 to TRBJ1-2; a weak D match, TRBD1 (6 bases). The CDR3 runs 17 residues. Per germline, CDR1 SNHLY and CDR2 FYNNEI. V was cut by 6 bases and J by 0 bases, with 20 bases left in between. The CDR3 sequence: CASSVDSSSNTNYGYTF. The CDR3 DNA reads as TGTGCCAGCAGCGTGGACAGCTCGTCAAATACTAACTATGGCTACACCTTC.

The CDR3 coding sequence is TGTGCCAGCAGCCCTTTTCGGGAGGGCCTATACAATGAGCAGTTCTTC. Its translation is CASSPFREGLYNEQFF. The rearrangement uses TRBV9 and TRBJ2-1, with TRBD2 matching over 8 bases. V gave up 4 bases and J gave up 4 bases; unmatched junction bases: 10. Germline CDR1 is SGDLS and CDR2 is YYNGEE. This CDR3 is built from 16 residues.

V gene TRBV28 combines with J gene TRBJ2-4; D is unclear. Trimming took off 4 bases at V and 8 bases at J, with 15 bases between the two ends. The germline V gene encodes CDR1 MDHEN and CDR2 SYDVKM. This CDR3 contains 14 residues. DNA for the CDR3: TGTGCCAGCAGTTCTCTGCCAATCGGGTACATTCAGTACTTC. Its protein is CASSSLPIGYIQYF.

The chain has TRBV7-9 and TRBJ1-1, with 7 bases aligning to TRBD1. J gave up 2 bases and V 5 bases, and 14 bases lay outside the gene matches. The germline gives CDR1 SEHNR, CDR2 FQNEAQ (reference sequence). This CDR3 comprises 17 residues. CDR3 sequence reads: CASSELERAGGNTEAFF. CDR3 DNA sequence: TGTGCCAGCAGCGAGCTAGAACGGGCAGGGGGAAACACTGAAGCTTTCTTT. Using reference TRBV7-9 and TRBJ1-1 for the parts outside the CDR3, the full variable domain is DTGVSQNPRHKITKRGQNVTFRCDPISEHNRLYWYRQTLGQGPEFLTYFQNEAQLEKSRLLSDRFSAERPKGSFSTLEIQRTEQGDSAMYLCASSELERAGGNTEAFFGQGTRLTVV.

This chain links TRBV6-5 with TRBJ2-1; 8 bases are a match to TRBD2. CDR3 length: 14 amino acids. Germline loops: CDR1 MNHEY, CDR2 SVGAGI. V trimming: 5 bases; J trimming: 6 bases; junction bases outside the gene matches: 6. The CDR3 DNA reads TGTGCCAGCAGTCCCGGGACTAGTGGCAATGAGCAGTTCTTC. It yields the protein CASSPGTSGNEQFF.

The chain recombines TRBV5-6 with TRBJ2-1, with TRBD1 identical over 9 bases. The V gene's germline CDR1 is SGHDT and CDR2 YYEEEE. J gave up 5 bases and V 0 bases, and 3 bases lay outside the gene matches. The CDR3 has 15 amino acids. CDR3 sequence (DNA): TGTGCCAGCAGCTTGGGACAGGGGGACCACAATGAGCAGTTCTTC. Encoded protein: CASSLGQGDHNEQFF.

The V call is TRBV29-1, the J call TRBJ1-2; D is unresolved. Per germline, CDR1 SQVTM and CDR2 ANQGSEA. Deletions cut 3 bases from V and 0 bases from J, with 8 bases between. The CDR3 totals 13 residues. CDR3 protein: CSVDTDANYGYTF. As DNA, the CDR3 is TGCAGCGTTGACACTGATGCTAACTATGGCTACACCTTC.

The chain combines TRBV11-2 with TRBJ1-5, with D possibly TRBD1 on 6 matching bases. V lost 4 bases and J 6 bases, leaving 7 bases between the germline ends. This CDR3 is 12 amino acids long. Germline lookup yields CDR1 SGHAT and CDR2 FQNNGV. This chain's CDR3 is CASSSQGQPQHF. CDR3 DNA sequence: TGTGCCAGCAGCTCACAGGGTCAGCCCCAGCATTTT.

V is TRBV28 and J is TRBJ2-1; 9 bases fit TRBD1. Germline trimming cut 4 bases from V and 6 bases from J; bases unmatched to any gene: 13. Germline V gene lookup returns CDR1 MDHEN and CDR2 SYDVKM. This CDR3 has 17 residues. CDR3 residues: CASSSSDYRGRRNEQFF. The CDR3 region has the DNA TGTGCCAGCAGTTCCTCCGACTACAGGGGGCGACGCAATGAGCAGTTCTTC.

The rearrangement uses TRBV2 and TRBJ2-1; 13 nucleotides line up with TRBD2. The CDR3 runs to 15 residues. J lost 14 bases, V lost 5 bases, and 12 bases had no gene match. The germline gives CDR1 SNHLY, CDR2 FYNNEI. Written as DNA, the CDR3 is TGTGCCAGCAGTTTAACGACTAGCGGGAGGCTCATAGAGTTCTTC. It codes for CASSLTTSGRLIEFF.

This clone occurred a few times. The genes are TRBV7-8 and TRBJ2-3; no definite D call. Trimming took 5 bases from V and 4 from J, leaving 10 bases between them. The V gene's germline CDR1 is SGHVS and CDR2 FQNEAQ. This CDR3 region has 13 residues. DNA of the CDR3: TGTGCCAGCAGCCCCCGGGTTGCAGATACGCAGTATTTT. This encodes CASSPRVADTQYF.

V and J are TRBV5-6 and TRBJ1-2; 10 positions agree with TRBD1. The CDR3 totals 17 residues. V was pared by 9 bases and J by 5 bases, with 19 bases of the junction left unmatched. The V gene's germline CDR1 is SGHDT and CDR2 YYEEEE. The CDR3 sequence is CATQLAGTGVSPYGYTF. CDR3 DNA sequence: TGTGCCACACAACTCGCCGGGACAGGGGTTTCCCCGTATGGCTACACCTTC.

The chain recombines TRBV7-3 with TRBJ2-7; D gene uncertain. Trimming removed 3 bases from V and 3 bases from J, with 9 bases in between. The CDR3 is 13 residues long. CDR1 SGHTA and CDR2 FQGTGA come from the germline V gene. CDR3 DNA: TGTGCCAGCAGCTTGGGCGTGGACTACGAGCAGTACTTC. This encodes CASSLGVDYEQYF.

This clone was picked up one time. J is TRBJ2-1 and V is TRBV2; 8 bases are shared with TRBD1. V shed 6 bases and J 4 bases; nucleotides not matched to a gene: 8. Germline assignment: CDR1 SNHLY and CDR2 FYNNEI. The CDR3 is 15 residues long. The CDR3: CASRETGASYNEQFF. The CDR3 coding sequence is TGTGCCAGCAGGGAGACAGGGGCTTCTTACAATGAGCAGTTCTTC.

CDR3 amino acids: CASSLPGHLTYEQYF. In nucleotides, the CDR3 is TGTGCCAGCAGTCTCCCGGGACACCTAACCTACGAGCAGTACTTC. The chain uses TRBV28 and TRBJ2-7; a possible D gene is TRBD1 (6 bases). In germline, CDR1 is MDHEN, CDR2 SYDVKM. The V end lost 5 bases, the J end lost 2 bases, and 16 bases lay between the germline ends. CDR3 length equals 15 residues. Looking up the rest from reference TRBV28 and TRBJ2-7 gives the full variable domain: DVKVTQSSRYLVKRTGEKVFLECVQDMDHENMFWYRQDPGLGLRLIYFSYDVKMKEKGDIPEGYSVSREKKERFSLILESASTNQTSMYLCASSLPGHLTYEQYFGPGTRLTVT.

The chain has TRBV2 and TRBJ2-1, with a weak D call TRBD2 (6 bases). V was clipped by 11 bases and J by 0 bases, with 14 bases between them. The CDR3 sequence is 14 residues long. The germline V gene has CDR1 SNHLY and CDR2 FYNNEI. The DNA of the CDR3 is TGTGCCGGTCTAGCGTACAGCTCCTACAATGAGCAGTTCTTC. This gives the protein CAGLAYSSYNEQFF.